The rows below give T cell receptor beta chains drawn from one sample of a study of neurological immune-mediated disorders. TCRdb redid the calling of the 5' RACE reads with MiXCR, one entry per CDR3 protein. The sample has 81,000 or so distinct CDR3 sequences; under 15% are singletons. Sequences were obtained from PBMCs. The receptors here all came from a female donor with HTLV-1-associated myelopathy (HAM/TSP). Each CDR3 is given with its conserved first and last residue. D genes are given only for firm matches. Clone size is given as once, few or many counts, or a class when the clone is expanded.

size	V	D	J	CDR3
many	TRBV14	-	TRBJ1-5	CASSQAPGIRVNQPQHF
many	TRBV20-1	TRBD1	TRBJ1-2	CSARALNRGSYGYTF
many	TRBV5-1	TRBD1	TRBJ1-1	CASSRGTGNTEAFF
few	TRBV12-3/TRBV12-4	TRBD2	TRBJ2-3	CASSHSSGGPLRTDTQYF
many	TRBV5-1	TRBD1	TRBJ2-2	CATGQGSSTGELFF
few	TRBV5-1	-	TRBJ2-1	CASSLYGTKSSYNEQFF
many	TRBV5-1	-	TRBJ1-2	CASSPSGGLNYGYTF
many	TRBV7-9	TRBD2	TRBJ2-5	CASSSLSGGTQETQYF
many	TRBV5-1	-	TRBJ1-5	CASSYYRWDLNQPQHF
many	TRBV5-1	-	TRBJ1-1	CASSLPGIGTEAFF
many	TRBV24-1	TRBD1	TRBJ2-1	CATSDFDRDNEQFF
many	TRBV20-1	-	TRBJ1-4	CSARSYPGKWEKLFF
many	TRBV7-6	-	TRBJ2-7	CASSLADPYEQYF
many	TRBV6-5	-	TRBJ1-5	CASTPRELDQPQHF
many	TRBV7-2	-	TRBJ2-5	CASSLRYNQETQYF
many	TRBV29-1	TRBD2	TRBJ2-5	CSVSGTSRETQYF
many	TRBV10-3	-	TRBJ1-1	CAIRRGTEAFF
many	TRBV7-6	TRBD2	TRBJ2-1	CASSLGAGAPNEQFF
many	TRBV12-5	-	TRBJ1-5	CASGSGGGTGQPQHF